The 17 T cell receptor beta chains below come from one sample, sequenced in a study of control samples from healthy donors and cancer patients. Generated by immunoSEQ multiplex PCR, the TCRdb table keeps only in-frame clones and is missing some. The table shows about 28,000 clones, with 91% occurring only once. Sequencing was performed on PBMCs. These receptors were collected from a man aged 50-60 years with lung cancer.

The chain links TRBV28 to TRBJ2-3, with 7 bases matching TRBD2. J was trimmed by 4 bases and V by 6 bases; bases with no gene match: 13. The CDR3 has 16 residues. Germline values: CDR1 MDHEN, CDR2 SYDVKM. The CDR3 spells CASSPGIGRGADTQYF. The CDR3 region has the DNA TGTGCCAGCAGCCCCGGGATTGGGAGGGGCGCAGATACGCAGTATTTT.

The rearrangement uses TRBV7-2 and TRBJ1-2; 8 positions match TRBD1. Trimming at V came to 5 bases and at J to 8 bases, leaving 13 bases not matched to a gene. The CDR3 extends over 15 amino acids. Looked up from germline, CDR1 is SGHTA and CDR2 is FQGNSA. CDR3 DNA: TGTGCCAGCAGCCCTTCGACAGGGGCGCTGCTGGGCTACACCTTC. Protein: CASSPSTGALLGYTF.

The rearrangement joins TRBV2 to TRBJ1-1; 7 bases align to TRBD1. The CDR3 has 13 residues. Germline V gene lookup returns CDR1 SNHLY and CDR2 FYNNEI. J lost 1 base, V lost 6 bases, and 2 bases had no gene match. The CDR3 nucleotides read TGTGCCAGCAGGGGGGACAGGAACACTGAAGCTTTCTTT. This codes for CASRGDRNTEAFF.

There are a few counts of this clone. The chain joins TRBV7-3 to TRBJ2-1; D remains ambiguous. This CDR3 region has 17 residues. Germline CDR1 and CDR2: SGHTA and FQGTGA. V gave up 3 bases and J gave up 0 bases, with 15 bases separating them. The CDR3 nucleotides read TGTGCCAGCAGCTTGGACCCGGTTTTGTACTCCTACAATGAGCAGTTCTTC. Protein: CASSLDPVLYSYNEQFF. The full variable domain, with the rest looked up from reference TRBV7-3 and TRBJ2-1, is GAGVSQTPSNKVTEKGKYVELRCDPISGHTALYWYRQSLGQGPEFLIYFQGTGAADDSGLPNDRFFAVRPEGSVSTLKIQRTERGDSAVYLCASSLDPVLYSYNEQFFGPGTRLTVL.

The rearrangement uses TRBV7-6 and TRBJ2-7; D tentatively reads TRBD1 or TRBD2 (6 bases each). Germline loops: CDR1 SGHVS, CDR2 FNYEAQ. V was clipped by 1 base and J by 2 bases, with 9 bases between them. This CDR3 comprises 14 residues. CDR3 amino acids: CASSLGGAAYEQYF. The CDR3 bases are TGTGCCAGCAGCTTAGGGGGGGCGGCCTACGAGCAGTACTTC.

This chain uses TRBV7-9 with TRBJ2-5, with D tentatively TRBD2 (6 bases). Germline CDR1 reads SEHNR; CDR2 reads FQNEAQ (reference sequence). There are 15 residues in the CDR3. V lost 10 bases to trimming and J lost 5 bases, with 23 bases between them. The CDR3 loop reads CATPPGVSSGETQYF. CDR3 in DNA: TGTGCCACGCCCCCCGGGGTCTCCAGCGGGGAGACCCAGTACTTC.

CDR3 nucleotide sequence: TGTGCCAGGGAGACCGGGACAGGGTCAGATACGCAGTATTTT. It is translated as CARETGTGSDTQYF. This chain connects TRBV2 to TRBJ2-3; TRBD1 matches at 9 bases. Per the germline V gene, CDR1 is SNHLY and CDR2 is FYNNEI. The CDR3 consists of 14 residues. V dropped 9 bases and J dropped 4; count of bases not matched to a gene: 8.

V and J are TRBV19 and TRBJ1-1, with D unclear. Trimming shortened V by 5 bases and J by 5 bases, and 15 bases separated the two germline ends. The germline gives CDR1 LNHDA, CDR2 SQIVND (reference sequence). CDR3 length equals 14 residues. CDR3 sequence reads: CASSPHLSWTEAFF. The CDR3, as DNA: TGTGCCAGTAGTCCTCACCTAAGTTGGACTGAAGCTTTCTTT.

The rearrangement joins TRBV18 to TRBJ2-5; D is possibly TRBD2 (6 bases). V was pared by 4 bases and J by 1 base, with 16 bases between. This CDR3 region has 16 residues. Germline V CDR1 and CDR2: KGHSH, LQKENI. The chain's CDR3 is CASSQFQTSRQETQYF. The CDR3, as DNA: TGTGCCAGCTCACAATTTCAGACTAGTCGCCAAGAGACCCAGTACTTC.

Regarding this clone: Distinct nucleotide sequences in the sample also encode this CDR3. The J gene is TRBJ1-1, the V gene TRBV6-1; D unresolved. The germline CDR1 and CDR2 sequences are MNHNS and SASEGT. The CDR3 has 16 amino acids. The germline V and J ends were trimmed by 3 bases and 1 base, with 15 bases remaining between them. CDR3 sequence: CASSDILTRTNTEAFF. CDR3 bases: TGTGCCAGCAGTGACATCCTGACACGGACGAACACTGAAGCTTTCTTT.

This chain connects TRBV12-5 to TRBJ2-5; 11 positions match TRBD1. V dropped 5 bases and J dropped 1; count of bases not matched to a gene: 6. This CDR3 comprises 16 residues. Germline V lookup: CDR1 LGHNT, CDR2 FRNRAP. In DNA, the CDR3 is TGTGCTAGTGGTCCCTCCGGGACAGGGGGCCAAGAGACCCAGTACTTC. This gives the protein CASGPSGTGGQETQYF.

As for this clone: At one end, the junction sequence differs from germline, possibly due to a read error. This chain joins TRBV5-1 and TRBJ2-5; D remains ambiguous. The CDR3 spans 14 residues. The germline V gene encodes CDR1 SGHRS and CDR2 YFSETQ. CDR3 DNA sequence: TGCGCCAGCAGTTTGGATCCAGTTCAAGAGACCCAGTACTTC. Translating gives CASSLDPVQETQYF.

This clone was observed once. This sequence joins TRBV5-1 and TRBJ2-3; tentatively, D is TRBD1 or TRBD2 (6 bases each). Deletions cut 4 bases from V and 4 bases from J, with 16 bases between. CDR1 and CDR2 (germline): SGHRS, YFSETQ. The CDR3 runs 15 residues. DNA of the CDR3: TGCGCCAGCAGCCCCGTGAGGGGGGTCGCAGATACGCAGTATTTT. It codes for CASSPVRGVADTQYF.

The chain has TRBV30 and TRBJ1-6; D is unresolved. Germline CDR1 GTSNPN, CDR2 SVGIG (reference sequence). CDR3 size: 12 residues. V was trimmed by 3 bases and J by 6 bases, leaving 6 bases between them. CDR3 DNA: TGTGCCTGGAGCGGGATTAATTCACCCCTCCACTTT. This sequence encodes CAWSGINSPLHF. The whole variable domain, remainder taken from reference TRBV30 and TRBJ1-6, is SQTIHQWPATLVQPVGSPLSLECTVEGTSNPNLYWYRQAAGRGLQLLFYSVGIGQISSEVPQNLSASRPQDRQFILSSKKLLLSDSGFYLCAWSGINSPLHFGNGTRLTVT.

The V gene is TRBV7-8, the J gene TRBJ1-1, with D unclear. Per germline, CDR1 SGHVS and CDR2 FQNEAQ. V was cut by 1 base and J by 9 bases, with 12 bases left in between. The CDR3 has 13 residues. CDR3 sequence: CASSLGEGFKAFF. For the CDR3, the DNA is TGTGCCAGCAGCTTAGGTGAAGGTTTTAAAGCTTTCTTT. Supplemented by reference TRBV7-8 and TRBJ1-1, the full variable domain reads GAGVSQSPRYKVAKRGQDVALRCDPISGHVSLFWYQQALGQGPEFLTYFQNEAQLDKSGLPSDRFFAERPEGSVSTLKIQRTQQEDSAVYLCASSLGEGFKAFFGQGTRLTVV.

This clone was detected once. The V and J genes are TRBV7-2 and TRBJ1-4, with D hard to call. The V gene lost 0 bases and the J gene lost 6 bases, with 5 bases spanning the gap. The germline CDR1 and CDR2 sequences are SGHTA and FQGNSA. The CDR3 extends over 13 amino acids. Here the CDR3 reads CASSLAIHEKLFF. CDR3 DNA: TGTGCCAGCAGCTTAGCGATCCATGAAAAACTGTTTTTT.

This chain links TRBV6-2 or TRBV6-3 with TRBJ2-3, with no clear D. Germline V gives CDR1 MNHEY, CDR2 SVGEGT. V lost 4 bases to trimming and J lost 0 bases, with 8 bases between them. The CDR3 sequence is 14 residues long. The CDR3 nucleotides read TGTGCCAGCAGTTCGGCGTTTAGCACAGATACGCAGTATTTT. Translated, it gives CASSSAFSTDTQYF.